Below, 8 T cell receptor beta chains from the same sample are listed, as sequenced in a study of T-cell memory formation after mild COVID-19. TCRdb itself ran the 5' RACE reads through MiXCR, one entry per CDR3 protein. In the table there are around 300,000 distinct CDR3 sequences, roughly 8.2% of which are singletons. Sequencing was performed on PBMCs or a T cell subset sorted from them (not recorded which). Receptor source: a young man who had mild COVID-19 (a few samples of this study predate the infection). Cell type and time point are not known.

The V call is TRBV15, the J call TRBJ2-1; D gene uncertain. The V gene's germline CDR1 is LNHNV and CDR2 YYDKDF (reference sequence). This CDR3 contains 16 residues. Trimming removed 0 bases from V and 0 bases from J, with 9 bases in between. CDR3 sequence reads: CATSRDMLSSYNEQFF. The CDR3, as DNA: TGTGCCACCAGCAGAGATATGCTGAGCTCCTACAATGAGCAGTTCTTC.

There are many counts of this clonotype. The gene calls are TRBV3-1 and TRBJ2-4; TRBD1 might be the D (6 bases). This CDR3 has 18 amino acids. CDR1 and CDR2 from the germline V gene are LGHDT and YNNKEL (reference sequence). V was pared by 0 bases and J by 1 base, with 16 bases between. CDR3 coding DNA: TGTGCCAGCAGCCAAGATTGGTACAGGGTAAACGCCAAAAACATTCAGTACTTC. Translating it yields CASSQDWYRVNAKNIQYF.

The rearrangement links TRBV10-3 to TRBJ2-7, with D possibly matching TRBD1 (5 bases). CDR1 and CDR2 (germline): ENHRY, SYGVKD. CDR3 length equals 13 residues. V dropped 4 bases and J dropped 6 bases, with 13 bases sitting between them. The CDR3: CAISGEGVSEQYF. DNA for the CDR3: TGTGCCATCAGTGGGGAAGGGGTAAGCGAGCAGTACTTC.

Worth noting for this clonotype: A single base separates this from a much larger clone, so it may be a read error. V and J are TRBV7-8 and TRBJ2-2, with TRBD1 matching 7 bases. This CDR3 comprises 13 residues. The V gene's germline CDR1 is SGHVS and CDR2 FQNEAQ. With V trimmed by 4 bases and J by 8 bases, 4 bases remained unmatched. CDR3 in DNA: TGTGCCAGCAGCTCCGGACAGGCGGGGGAGCTGTTTTTT. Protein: CASSSGQAGELFF.

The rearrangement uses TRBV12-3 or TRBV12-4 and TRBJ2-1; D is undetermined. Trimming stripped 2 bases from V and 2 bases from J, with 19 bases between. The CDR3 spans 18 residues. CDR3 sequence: CASSLRMSSPIAYNEQFF. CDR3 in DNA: TGTGCCAGCAGTTTACGGATGTCCTCACCAATTGCCTACAATGAGCAGTTCTTC.

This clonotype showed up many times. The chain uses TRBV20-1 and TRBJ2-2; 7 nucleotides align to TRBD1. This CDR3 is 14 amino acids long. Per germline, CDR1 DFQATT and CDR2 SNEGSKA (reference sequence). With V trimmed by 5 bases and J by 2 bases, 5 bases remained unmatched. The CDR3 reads CSAPDRRNTGELFF. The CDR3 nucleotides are TGCAGTGCTCCGGACAGGAGAAACACCGGGGAGCTGTTTTTT.

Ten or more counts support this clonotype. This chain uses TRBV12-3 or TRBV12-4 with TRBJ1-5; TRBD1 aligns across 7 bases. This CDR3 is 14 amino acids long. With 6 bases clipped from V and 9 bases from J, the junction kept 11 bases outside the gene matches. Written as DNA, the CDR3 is TGTGCCAGCAGGCTACAGGGGCCCGGGACGCCCCAGCATTTT. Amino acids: CASRLQGPGTPQHF.

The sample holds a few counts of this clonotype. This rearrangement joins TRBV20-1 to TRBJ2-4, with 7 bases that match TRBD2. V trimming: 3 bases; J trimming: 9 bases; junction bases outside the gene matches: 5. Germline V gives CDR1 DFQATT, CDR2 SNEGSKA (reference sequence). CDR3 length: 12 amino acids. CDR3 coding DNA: TGCAGTGCTAGCGGGAGGTGGGGCATTCAGTACTTC. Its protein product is CSASGRWGIQYF.